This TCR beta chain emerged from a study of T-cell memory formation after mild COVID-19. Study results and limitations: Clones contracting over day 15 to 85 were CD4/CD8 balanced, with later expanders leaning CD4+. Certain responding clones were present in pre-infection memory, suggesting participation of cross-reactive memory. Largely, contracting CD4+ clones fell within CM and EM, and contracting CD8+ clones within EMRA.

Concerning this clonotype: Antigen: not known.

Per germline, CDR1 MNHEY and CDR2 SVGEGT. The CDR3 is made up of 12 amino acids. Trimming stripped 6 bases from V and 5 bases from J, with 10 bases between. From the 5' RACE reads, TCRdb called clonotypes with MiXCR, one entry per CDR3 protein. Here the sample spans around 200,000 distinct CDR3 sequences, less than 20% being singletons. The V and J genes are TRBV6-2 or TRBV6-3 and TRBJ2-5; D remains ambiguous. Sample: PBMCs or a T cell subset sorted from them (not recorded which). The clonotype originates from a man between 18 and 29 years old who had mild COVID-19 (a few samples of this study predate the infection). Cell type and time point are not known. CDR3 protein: CASRSNGETQYF. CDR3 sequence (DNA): TGTGCCAGCAGATCGAATGGGGAGACCCAGTACTTC.